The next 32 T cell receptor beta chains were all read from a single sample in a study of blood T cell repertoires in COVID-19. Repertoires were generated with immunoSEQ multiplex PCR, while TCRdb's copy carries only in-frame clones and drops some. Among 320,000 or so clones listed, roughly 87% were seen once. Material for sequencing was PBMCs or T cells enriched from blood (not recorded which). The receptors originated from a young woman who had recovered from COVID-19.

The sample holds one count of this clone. The chain's CDR3 is CASSPGQTYNSPLHF. CDR3 sequence (DNA): TGTGCCAGCAGCCCGGGACAGACCTATAATTCACCCCTCCACTTT. The V call is TRBV13, the J call TRBJ1-6, with TRBD1 matching 7 bases. Germline V gene data show CDR1 as PRHDT and CDR2 as FYEKMQ (reference sequence). The CDR3 is 15 amino acids. J was trimmed by 2 bases and V by 5 bases; bases with no gene match: 3.

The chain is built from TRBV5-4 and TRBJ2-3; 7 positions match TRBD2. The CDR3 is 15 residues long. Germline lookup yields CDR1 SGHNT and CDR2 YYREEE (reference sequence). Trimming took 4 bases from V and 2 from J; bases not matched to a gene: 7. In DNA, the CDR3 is TGTGCCAGCAGCCCGGGGGGTAGTCTCACAGATACGCAGTATTTT. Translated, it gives CASSPGGSLTDTQYF.

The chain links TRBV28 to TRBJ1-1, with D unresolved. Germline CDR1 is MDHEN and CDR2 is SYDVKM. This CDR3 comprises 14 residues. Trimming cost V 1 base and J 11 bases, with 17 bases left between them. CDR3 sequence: CASSLLDGDVAAFF. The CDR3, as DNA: TGTGCCAGCAGTTTATTAGACGGAGACGTCGCGGCTTTCTTT. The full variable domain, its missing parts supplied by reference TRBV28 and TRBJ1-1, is DVKVTQSSRYLVKRTGEKVFLECVQDMDHENMFWYRQDPGLGLRLIYFSYDVKMKEKGDIPEGYSVSREKKERFSLILESASTNQTSMYLCASSLLDGDVAAFFGQGTRLTVV.

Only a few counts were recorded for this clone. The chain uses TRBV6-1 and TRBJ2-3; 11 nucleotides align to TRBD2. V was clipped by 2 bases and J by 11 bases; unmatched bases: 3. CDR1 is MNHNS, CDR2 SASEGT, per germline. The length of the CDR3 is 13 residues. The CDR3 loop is CASSETSGGWQYF. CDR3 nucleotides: TGTGCCAGCAGTGAAACTAGCGGGGGTTGGCAGTATTTT.

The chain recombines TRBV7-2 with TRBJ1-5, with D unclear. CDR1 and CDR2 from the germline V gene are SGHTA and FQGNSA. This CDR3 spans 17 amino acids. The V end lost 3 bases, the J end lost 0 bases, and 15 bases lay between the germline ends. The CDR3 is CASSFSRRTSSNQPQHF. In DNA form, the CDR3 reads TGTGCCAGCAGCTTCTCGAGAAGGACTTCTAGCAATCAGCCCCAGCATTTT. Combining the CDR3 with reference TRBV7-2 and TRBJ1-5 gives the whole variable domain GAGVSQSPSNKVTEKGKDVELRCDPISGHTALYWYRQSLGQGLEFLIYFQGNSAPDKSGLPSDRFSAERTGGSVSTLTIQRTQQEDSAVYLCASSFSRRTSSNQPQHFGDGTRLSIL.

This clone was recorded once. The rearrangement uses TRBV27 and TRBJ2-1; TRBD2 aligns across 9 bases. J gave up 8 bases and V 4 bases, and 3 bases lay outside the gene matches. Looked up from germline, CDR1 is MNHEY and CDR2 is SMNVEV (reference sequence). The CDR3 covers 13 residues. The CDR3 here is CASSSGTSHEQFF. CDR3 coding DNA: TGTGCCAGCAGTTCCGGGACTAGCCATGAGCAGTTCTTC.

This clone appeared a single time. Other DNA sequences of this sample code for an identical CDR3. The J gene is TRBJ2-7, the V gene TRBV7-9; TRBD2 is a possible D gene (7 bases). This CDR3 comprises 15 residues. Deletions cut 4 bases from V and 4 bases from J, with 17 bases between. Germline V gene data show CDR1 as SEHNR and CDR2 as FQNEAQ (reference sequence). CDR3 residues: CASSSLRGGRYEQYF. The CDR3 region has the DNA TGTGCCAGCAGCTCGCTGAGGGGGGGCAGGTACGAGCAGTACTTC. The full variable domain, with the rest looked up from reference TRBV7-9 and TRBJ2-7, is DTGVSQNPRHKITKRGQNVTFRCDPISEHNRLYWYRQTLGQGPEFLTYFQNEAQLEKSRLLSDRFSAERPKGSFSTLEIQRTEQGDSAMYLCASSSLRGGRYEQYFGPGTRLTVT.

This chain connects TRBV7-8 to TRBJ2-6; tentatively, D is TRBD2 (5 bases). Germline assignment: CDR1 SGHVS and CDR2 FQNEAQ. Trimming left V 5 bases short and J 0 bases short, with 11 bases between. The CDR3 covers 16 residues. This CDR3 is CASSLRRGSGANVLTF. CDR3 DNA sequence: TGTGCCAGCAGCCTGAGACGGGGCTCTGGGGCCAACGTCCTGACTTTC.

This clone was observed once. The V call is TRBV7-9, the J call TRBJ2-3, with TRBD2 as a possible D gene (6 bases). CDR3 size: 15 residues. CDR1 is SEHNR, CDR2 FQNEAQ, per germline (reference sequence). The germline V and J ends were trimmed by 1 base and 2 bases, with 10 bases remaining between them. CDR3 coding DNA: TGTGCCAGCAGCTTAGGCACGGGAGTCACAGATACGCAGTATTTT. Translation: CASSLGTGVTDTQYF.

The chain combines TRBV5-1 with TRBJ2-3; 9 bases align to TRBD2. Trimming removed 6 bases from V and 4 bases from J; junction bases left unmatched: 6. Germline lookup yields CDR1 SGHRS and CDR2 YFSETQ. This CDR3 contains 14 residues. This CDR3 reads CASTGGGVSDTQYF. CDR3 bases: TGCGCCAGCACGGGCGGGGGGGTCTCAGATACGCAGTATTTT. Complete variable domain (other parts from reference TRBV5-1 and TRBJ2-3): KAGVTQTPRYLIKTRGQQVTLSCSPISGHRSVSWYQQTPGQGLQFLFEYFSETQRNKGNFPGRFSGRQFSNSRSEMNVSTLELGDSALYLCASTGGGVSDTQYFGPGTRLTVL.

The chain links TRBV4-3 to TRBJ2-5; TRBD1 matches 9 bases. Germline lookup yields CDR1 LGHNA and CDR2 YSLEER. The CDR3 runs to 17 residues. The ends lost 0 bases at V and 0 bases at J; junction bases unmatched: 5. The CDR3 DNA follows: TGCGCCAGCAGCCAAGATTTGACAGGGGGAGACCAAGAGACCCAGTACTTC. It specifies CASSQDLTGGDQETQYF.

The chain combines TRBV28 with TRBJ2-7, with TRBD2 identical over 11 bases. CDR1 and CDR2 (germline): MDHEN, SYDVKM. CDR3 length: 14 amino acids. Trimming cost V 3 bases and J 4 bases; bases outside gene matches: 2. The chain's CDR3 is CASSFVAGGYEQYF. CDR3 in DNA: TGTGCCAGCAGTTTTGTAGCGGGGGGGTACGAGCAGTACTTC.

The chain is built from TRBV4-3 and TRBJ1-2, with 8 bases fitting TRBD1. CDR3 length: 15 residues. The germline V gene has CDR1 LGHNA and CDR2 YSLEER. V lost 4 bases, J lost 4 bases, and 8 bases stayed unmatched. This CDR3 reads CASSRRPGGSYGYTF. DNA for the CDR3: TGCGCCAGCAGCCGGCGGCCAGGGGGCAGCTATGGCTACACCTTC.

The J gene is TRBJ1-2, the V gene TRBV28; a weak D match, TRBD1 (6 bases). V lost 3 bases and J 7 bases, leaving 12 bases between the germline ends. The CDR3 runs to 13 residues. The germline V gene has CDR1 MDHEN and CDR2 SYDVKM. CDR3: CASSFTGRGGYTF. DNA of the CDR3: TGTGCCAGCAGTTTCACAGGGCGCGGTGGCTACACCTTC.

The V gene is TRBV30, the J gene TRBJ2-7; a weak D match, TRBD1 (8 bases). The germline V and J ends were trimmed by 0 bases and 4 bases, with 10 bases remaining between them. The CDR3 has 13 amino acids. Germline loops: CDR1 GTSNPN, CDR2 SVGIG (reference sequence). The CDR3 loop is CAWSVQGGYEQYF. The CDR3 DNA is TGTGCCTGGAGTGTACAGGGGGGGTACGAGCAGTACTTC. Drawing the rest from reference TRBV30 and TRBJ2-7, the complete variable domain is SQTIHQWPATLVQPVGSPLSLECTVEGTSNPNLYWYRQAAGRGLQLLFYSVGIGQISSEVPQNLSASRPQDRQFILSSKKLLLSDSGFYLCAWSVQGGYEQYFGPGTRLTVT.

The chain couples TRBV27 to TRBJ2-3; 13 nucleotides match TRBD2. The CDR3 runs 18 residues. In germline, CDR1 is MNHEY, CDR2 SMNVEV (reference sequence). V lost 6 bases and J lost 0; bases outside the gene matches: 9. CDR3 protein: CASRPGLAGWVSTDTQYF. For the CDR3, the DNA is TGTGCCAGCAGGCCGGGACTAGCGGGGTGGGTTAGCACAGATACGCAGTATTTT.

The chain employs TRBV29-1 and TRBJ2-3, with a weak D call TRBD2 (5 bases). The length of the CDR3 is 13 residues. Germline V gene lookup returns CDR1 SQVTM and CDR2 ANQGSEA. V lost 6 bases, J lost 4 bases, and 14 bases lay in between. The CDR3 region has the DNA TGCAGCGTAACGAACGGAGGCTCAGATACGCAGTATTTT. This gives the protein CSVTNGGSDTQYF.

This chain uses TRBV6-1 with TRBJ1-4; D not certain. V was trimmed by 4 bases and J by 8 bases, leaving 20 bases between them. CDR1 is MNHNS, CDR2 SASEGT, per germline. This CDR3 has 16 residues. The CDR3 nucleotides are TGTGCCAGCAGTGTCATGGGAGACGTGCGAAACGAAAAACTGTTTTTT. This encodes CASSVMGDVRNEKLFF.

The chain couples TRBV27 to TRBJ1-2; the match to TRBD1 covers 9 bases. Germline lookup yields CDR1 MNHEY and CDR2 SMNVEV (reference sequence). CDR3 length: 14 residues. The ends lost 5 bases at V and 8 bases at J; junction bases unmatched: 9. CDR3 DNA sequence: TGTGCCAGCAGTCACCAACAGGGGGCGCAAGGCTACACCTTC. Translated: CASSHQQGAQGYTF.

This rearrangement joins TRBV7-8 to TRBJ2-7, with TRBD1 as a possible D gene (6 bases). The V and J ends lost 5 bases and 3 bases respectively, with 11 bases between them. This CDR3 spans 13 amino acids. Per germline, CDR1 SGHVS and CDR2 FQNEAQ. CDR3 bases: TGTGCCAGCAGCAAAGGACAGAACTACGAGCAGTACTTC. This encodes CASSKGQNYEQYF.

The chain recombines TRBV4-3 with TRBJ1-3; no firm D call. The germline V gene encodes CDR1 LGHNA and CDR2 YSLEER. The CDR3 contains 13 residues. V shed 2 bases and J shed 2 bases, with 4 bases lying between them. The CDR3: CASSQPPGNTIYF. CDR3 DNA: TGCGCCAGCAGCCAACCTCCTGGAAACACCATATATTTT.

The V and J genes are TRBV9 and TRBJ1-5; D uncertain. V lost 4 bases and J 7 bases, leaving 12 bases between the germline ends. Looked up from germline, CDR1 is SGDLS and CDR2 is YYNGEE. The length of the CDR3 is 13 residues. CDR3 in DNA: TGTGCCAGCAGCTCCCTACCGGGACAGCCCCAGCATTTT. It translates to CASSSLPGQPQHF.

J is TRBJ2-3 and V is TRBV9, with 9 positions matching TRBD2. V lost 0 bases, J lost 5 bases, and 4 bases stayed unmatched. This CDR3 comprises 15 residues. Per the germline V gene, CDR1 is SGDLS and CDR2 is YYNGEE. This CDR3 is CASSVGGGARDTQYF. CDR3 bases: TGTGCCAGCAGCGTAGGCGGGGGGGCTCGAGATACGCAGTATTTT.

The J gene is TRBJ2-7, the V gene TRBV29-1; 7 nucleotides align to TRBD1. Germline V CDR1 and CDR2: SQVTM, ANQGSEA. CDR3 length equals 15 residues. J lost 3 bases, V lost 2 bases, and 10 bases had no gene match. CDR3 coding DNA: TGCAGCGTTGAAAGGGGGCAGGGTCTCTACTACGAGCAGTACTTC. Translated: CSVERGQGLYYEQYF.

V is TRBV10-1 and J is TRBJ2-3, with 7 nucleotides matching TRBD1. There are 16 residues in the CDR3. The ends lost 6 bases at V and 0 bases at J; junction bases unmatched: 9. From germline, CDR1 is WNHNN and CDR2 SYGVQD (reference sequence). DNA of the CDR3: TGCGCCAGCAGCGACCGACAGGGAACGAGCACAGATACGCAGTATTTT. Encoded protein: CASSDRQGTSTDTQYF.

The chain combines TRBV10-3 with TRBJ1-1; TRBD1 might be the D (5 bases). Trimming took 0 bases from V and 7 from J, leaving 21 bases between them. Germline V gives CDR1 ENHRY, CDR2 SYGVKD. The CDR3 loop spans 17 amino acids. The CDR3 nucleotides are TGTGCCATCAGTGAGTCGAATAGGGTGGGGGGACGAGTTGAAGCTTTCTTT. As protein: CAISESNRVGGRVEAFF.

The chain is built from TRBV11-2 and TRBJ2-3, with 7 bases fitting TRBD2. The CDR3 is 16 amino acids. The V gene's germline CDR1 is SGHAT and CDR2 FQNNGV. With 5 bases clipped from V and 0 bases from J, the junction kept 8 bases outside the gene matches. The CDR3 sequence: CASSPIGGESTDTQYF. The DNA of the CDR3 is TGTGCCAGCAGCCCGATTGGGGGGGAAAGCACAGATACGCAGTATTTT.

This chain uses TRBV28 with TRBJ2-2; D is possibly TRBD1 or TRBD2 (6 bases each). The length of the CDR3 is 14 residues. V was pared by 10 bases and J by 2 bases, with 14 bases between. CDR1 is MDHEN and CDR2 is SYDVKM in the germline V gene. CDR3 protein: CATRGGTNTGELFF. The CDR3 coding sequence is TGTGCCACCAGGGGCGGGACCAACACCGGGGAGCTGTTTTTT.

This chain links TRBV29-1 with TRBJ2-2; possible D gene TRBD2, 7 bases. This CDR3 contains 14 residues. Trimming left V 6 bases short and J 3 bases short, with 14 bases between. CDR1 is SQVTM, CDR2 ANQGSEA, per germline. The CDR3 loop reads CSVGEGGYTGELFF. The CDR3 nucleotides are TGCAGCGTCGGGGAGGGGGGCTACACCGGGGAGCTGTTTTTT.

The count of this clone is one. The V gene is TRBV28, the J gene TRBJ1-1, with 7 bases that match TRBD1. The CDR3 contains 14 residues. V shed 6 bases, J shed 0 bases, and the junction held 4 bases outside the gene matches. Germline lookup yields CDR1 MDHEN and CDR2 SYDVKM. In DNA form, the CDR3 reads TGTGCCAGCAGCTACGGGACAGTGAACACTGAAGCTTTCTTT. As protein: CASSYGTVNTEAFF.

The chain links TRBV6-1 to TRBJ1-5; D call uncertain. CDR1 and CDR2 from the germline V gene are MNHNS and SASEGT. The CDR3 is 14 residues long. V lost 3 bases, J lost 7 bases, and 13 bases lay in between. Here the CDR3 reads CASSERRAPQPQHF. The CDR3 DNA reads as TGTGCCAGCAGTGAGAGGAGGGCGCCCCAGCCCCAGCATTTT.

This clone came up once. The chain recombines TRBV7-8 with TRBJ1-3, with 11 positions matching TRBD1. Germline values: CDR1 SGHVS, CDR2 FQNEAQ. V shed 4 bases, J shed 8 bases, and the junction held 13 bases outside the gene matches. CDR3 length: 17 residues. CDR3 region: CASSSLVDRGLLDTIYF. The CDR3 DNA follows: TGTGCCAGCAGCTCCCTCGTGGACAGGGGGCTTTTGGACACCATATATTTT.